This T cell receptor (beta chain) is drawn from a study of blood T cells in healthy people across ages. This clonotype came up a few times. Trimming cost V 6 bases and J 5 bases, with 16 bases left between them. Germline assignment: CDR1 MDHEN and CDR2 SYDVKM. The CDR3 has 14 residues. Together with a sample-barcoded 5' primer, a J-beta primer mix was included in a second PCR lasting about 6 to 11 cycles. TCRdb re-called the 5' RACE reads with MiXCR, one entry per CDR3 protein. The sample lists roughly 1,500,000 distinct CDR3 sequences; around two fifths were seen once. This TCR was sampled from a woman aged 18-35 years in good health. Sequenced: blood. The V call is TRBV28, the J call TRBJ1-2, with D tentatively TRBD1 (5 bases). CDR3 nucleotide sequence: TGTGCCAGCAGAGCCCTCGACAGAAATTATGGCTACACCTTC. Amino acid sequence: CASRALDRNYGYTF.